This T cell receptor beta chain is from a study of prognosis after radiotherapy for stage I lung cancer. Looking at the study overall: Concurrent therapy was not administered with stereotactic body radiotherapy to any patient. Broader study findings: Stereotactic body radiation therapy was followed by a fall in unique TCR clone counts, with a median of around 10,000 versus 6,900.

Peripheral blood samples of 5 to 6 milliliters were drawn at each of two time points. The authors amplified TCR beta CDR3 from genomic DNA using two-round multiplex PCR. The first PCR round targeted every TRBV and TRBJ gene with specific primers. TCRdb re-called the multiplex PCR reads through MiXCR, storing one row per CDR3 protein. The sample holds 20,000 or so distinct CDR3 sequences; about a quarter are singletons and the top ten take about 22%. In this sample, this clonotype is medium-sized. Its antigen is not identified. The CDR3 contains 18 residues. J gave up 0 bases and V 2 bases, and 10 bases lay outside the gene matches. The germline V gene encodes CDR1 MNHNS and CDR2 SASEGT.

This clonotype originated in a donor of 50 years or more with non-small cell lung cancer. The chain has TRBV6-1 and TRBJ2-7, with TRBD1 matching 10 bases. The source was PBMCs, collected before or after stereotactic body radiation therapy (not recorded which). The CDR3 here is CASSERDLRTGGSYEQYF. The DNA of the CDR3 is TGTGCCAGCAGTGAAAGAGATCTCCGGACAGGGGGCTCCTACGAGCAGTACTTC.